What follows is one T cell receptor beta chain and its context. This sample is drawn from a study of blood T cell repertoires in COVID-19. Data came from immunoSEQ multiplex PCR; TCRdb stores just in-frame clones and leaves some out. Of hundreds of thousands of clones listed, approximately 86% are singletons. CDR1 ENHRY and CDR2 SYGVKD come from the germline V gene. The CDR3 contains 17 residues. Trimming took off 2 bases at V and 4 bases at J, with 20 bases between the two ends. The sequenced material came from peripheral blood. This receptor was obtained from a woman aged 55 to 70 with COVID-19, enrolled during active disease. This chain joins TRBV10-3 and TRBJ1-1, with D unclear. CDR3 nucleotide sequence: TGTGCCATCAGTGAGGCCACCAGGCAGGTGGGTGGCACTGAAGCTTTCTTT. This codes for CAISEATRQVGGTEAFF.